A single sample gave rise to the 31 T cell receptor beta chains below, sequenced in a study of cytomegalovirus exposure and HLA in healthy donors. The PCR employed 60 Vbeta primers together with 13 Jbeta primers. Assay: immunoSEQ multiplex PCR; the TCRdb copy retains only in-frame clones and omits some. The table records some 120,000 clones, 81% of them present only once. The sample taken for sequencing was PBMCs. All receptors derive from a man between 18 and 35 years old in good health and CMV-seronegative.

The rearrangement links TRBV5-1 to TRBJ1-1; 8 bases fit TRBD1. The J segment lost 1 base and the V segment lost 4 bases, leaving 6 bases of the junction unmatched. CDR1 is SGHRS and CDR2 is YFSETQ in the germline V gene. The CDR3 has 15 residues. The CDR3 spells CASSPRQGTNTEAFF. The CDR3 region has the DNA TGCGCCAGCAGCCCCAGACAGGGGACGAACACTGAAGCTTTCTTT.

V and J are TRBV7-2 and TRBJ1-4; TRBD1 is a possible D gene (5 bases). Deletions cut 2 bases from V and 8 bases from J, with 12 bases between. The germline gives CDR1 SGHTA, CDR2 FQGNSA. This CDR3 has 14 amino acids. CDR3 protein: CASSLQQGREKLFF. CDR3 nucleotide sequence: TGTGCCAGCAGCTTACAGCAGGGTCGGGAAAAACTGTTTTTT.

The chain carries TRBV27 and TRBJ2-7; D not resolved. Per germline, CDR1 MNHEY and CDR2 SMNVEV (reference sequence). The CDR3 is made up of 13 amino acids. Trimming removed 6 bases at V and 0 bases at J, with 9 bases between. CDR3 sequence reads: CASSPFSSYEQYF. CDR3 DNA sequence: TGTGCCAGCAGCCCTTTCAGCTCCTACGAGCAGTACTTC.

This chain uses TRBV9 with TRBJ1-2; 7 nucleotides match TRBD1. Trimming took 4 bases from V and 3 from J; bases not matched to a gene: 3. This CDR3 has 13 residues. CDR1 is SGDLS, CDR2 YYNGEE, per germline. CDR3 bases: TGTGCCAGCAGCACCGGACAGGACTATGGCTACACCTTC. This sequence encodes CASSTGQDYGYTF.

The rearrangement joins TRBV5-1 to TRBJ2-7; 8 nucleotides agree with TRBD1. V was pared by 7 bases and J by 9 bases, with 9 bases of the junction left unmatched. This CDR3 is built from 12 residues. Germline V CDR1 and CDR2: SGHRS, YFSETQ. This chain's CDR3 is CASFSDRAVQYF. CDR3 sequence (DNA): TGCGCCAGCTTCTCGGACAGGGCTGTGCAGTACTTC.

CDR3 in DNA: TGTGCCAGCAGCTTAGACTCGGTAACTGAAGCTTTCTTT. Its protein is CASSLDSVTEAFF. The chain links TRBV11-2 to TRBJ1-1, with D unclear. The germline V gene encodes CDR1 SGHAT and CDR2 FQNNGV. The ends were cut back, 0 bases at V and 5 bases at J, with 7 bases in the middle. The CDR3 has 13 residues. Full variable domain (remainder filled in from reference TRBV11-2 and TRBJ1-1): EAGVAQSPRYKIIEKRQSVAFWCNPISGHATLYWYQQILGQGPKLLIQFQNNGVVDDSQLPKDRFSAERLKGVDSTLKIQPAKLEDSAVYLCASSLDSVTEAFFGQGTRLTVV.

The chain uses TRBV19 and TRBJ2-7, with 8 bases fitting TRBD2. The CDR3 is 14 amino acids. J gave up 2 bases and V 5 bases, and 5 bases lay outside the gene matches. From germline, CDR1 is LNHDA and CDR2 SQIVND (reference sequence). In DNA form, the CDR3 reads TGTGCCAGTAGTGCGCGGACTAGCACCTACGAGCAGTACTTC. Translation: CASSARTSTYEQYF.

This chain joins TRBV25-1 and TRBJ2-6; D unclear. Looked up from germline, CDR1 is MGHDK and CDR2 is SYGVNS. The CDR3 is 14 amino acids. Trimming took off 7 bases at V and 0 bases at J, with 7 bases between the two ends. The CDR3 DNA reads as TGTGCCAGCACTCGGTCCTCTGGGGCCAACGTCCTGACTTTC. This encodes CASTRSSGANVLTF. The variable domain in full, with the rest retrieved from reference TRBV25-1 and TRBJ2-6, is EADIYQTPRYLVIGTGKKITLECSQTMGHDKMYWYQQDPGMELHLIHYSYGVNSTEKGDLSSESTVSRIRTEHFPLTLESARPSHTSQYLCASTRSSGANVLTFGAGSRLTVL.

The chain carries TRBV27 and TRBJ1-2, with 7 bases that match TRBD1. The CDR3 contains 16 residues. Germline CDR1 reads MNHEY; CDR2 reads SMNVEV (reference sequence). V lost 5 bases and J lost 4; bases outside the gene matches: 13. The CDR3 coding sequence is TGTGCCAGCAGTCCTATCCGGGACAGTCGGACCTATGGCTACACCTTC. This encodes CASSPIRDSRTYGYTF.

The chain is built from TRBV5-4 and TRBJ1-2; D call uncertain. V was shortened by 4 bases and J by 4 bases, with 11 bases between the two germline ends. Germline values: CDR1 SGHNT, CDR2 YYREEE (reference sequence). The CDR3 contains 13 residues. The CDR3 nucleotides read TGTGCCAGCAGCCTGAGAGGGCTCTATGGCTACACCTTC. Its protein is CASSLRGLYGYTF.

This clone has a single count. This rearrangement joins TRBV5-4 to TRBJ1-2; D unclear. V lost 0 bases and J 5 bases, leaving 14 bases between the germline ends. The length of the CDR3 is 15 residues. The germline V gene encodes CDR1 SGHNT and CDR2 YYREEE (reference sequence). CDR3 sequence reads: CASSLDAGAHYGYTF. For the CDR3, the DNA is TGTGCCAGCAGCTTGGACGCAGGCGCCCATTATGGCTACACCTTC. The variable domain in full, completed from reference TRBV5-4 and TRBJ1-2, reads ETGVTQSPTHLIKTRGQQVTLRCSSQSGHNTVSWYQQALGQGPQFIFQYYREEENGRGNFPPRFSGLQFPNYSSELNVNALELDDSALYLCASSLDAGAHYGYTFGSGTRLTVV.

The chain uses TRBV15 and TRBJ1-2; D is perhaps TRBD1 (5 bases). Per germline, CDR1 LNHNV and CDR2 YYDKDF (reference sequence). This CDR3 contains 14 residues. V gave up 6 bases and J gave up 2 bases, with 13 bases separating them. CDR3 nucleotides: TGTGCCACCAGAAACGCCGACAGAAACTATGGCTACACCTTC. Its protein is CATRNADRNYGYTF.

This sequence joins TRBV5-5 and TRBJ1-3; 9 bases line up with TRBD1. Germline lookup yields CDR1 SGHKS and CDR2 YYEKEE (reference sequence). Trimming cost V 2 bases and J 4 bases; bases outside gene matches: 1. The CDR3 is made up of 14 amino acids. The chain's CDR3 is CASSLTGGGNTIYF. The CDR3 DNA reads TGTGCCAGCAGCTTAACAGGGGGCGGAAACACCATATATTTT.

For the CDR3, the DNA is TGTGCCAGCAGCGTAGATAGCCCAGATCGGGGTAGTTCACCCCTCCACTTT. This codes for CASSVDSPDRGSSPLHF. The chain has TRBV9 and TRBJ1-6; D ambiguous. Germline lookup yields CDR1 SGDLS and CDR2 YYNGEE. Trimming removed 0 bases from V and 9 bases from J, with 19 bases in between. This CDR3 spans 17 amino acids.

V is TRBV5-1 and J is TRBJ2-3; 9 positions match TRBD2. Germline V gives CDR1 SGHRS, CDR2 YFSETQ. The CDR3 consists of 15 residues. Trimming at V came to 1 base and at J to 2 bases, leaving 2 bases not matched to a gene. The CDR3 loop reads CASSLKRGVTDTQYF. CDR3 DNA sequence: TGCGCCAGCAGCTTGAAGCGGGGGGTCACAGATACGCAGTATTTT.

V usage is TRBV11-2 and J usage is TRBJ1-6; the D gene is possibly TRBD1 (5 bases). The germline V and J ends were trimmed by 1 base and 10 bases, with 11 bases remaining between them. Germline V CDR1 and CDR2: SGHAT, FQNNGV. The CDR3 has 14 amino acids. CDR3 nucleotide sequence: TGTGCCAGCAGCTTAGGCGGGGGTTACTCACCCCTCCACTTT. This translates into CASSLGGGYSPLHF.

This clone showed up just a few times. This chain connects TRBV6-5 to TRBJ2-3, with no clear D. This CDR3 contains 15 residues. Germline lookup yields CDR1 MNHEY and CDR2 SVGAGI. Deletions cut 0 bases from V and 0 bases from J, with 7 bases between. The CDR3 sequence: CASSYSPGSTDTQYF. CDR3 sequence (DNA): TGTGCCAGCAGTTACTCCCCAGGAAGCACAGATACGCAGTATTTT.

This clone was counted between two and nine times. V and J are TRBV6-5 and TRBJ1-6, with TRBD1 identical over 12 bases. Trimming removed 5 bases from V and 10 bases from J; junction bases left unmatched: 6. This CDR3 has 15 residues. Per germline, CDR1 MNHEY and CDR2 SVGAGI. CDR3 residues: CASSQRDRGLSPLHF. CDR3 nucleotide sequence: TGTGCCAGCAGTCAAAGGGACAGGGGGCTCTCACCCCTCCACTTT.

This sequence joins TRBV5-1 and TRBJ1-2, with 7 bases fitting TRBD1. The CDR3 loop spans 13 amino acids. Trimming took 4 bases from V and 8 from J; bases not matched to a gene: 8. The germline V gene encodes CDR1 SGHRS and CDR2 YFSETQ. CDR3: CASSRDSTGGYTF. CDR3 in DNA: TGCGCCAGCAGCAGGGACAGTACGGGGGGCTACACCTTC.

The rearrangement joins TRBV7-2 to TRBJ1-4; 8 bases align to TRBD1. Trimming at V came to 4 bases and at J to 12 bases, leaving 10 bases not matched to a gene. CDR3 length equals 14 residues. Germline V CDR1 and CDR2: SGHTA, FQGNSA. The CDR3 loop reads CASSSDWGTGQLFF. The CDR3 DNA follows: TGTGCCAGCAGCTCTGATTGGGGGACAGGTCAACTGTTTTTT. Together with reference TRBV7-2 and TRBJ1-4, the CDR3 gives the full variable domain: GAGVSQSPSNKVTEKGKDVELRCDPISGHTALYWYRQSLGQGLEFLIYFQGNSAPDKSGLPSDRFSAERTGGSVSTLTIQRTQQEDSAVYLCASSSDWGTGQLFFGSGTQLSVL.

In its sample, this clone was seen once. CDR3 sequence reads: CASSLSPGGGQPQHF. In DNA form, the CDR3 reads TGTGCCAGCAGTTTATCCCCAGGGGGCGGACAGCCCCAGCATTTT. The chain uses TRBV6-5 and TRBJ1-5; 8 bases map to TRBD1. J lost 7 bases, V lost 4 bases, and 9 bases had no gene match. This CDR3 is built from 15 residues. CDR1 is MNHEY and CDR2 is SVGAGI in the germline V gene.

This chain joins TRBV7-9 and TRBJ1-4; D ambiguous. With 1 base removed from V and 4 bases from J, the gap between germline ends came to 7 bases. Germline V gene data show CDR1 as SEHNR and CDR2 as FQNEAQ (reference sequence). The CDR3 runs 14 residues. The CDR3 loop is CASSLGGGNEKLFF. CDR3 coding DNA: TGTGCCAGCAGCTTAGGAGGTGGTAATGAAAAACTGTTTTTT.

V and J are TRBV7-7 and TRBJ1-1; D remains ambiguous. V was clipped by 5 bases and J by 0 bases, with 7 bases between them. CDR1 is SSHAT, CDR2 FNYEAQ, per germline (reference sequence). This CDR3 has 13 residues. CDR3 nucleotide sequence: TGTGCCAGCAGCCGCGTATTGAACACTGAAGCTTTCTTT. This encodes CASSRVLNTEAFF.

This clone has just a few counts. This chain's CDR3 is CASSGGRGVDTQYF. Written as DNA, the CDR3 is TGCGCCAGCAGCGGGGGCCGGGGAGTAGATACGCAGTATTTT. J is TRBJ2-3 and V is TRBV5-1; perhaps TRBD1 as D (6 bases). CDR1 SGHRS and CDR2 YFSETQ come from the germline V gene. The germline V and J ends were trimmed by 4 bases and 5 bases, with 14 bases remaining between them. The CDR3 has 14 amino acids.

This sequence joins TRBV6-1 and TRBJ2-3; D perhaps matches TRBD1 (5 bases). The V end was cut by 3 bases, the J end by 2 bases, with 9 bases between. CDR3 size: 14 residues. Germline CDR1 is MNHNS and CDR2 is SASEGT. CDR3 protein: CASSEGRDTDTQYF. CDR3 in DNA: TGTGCCAGCAGTGAGGGCAGGGACACAGATACGCAGTATTTT.

The J gene is TRBJ2-5, the V gene TRBV25-1, with a possible D match to TRBD1 (5 bases). CDR1 and CDR2 from the germline V gene are MGHDK and SYGVNS. With 3 bases removed from V and 0 bases from J, the gap between germline ends came to 17 bases. CDR3 length: 17 residues. The CDR3 DNA reads as TGTGCCAGCAGTGAGCAGGGTACTTGGTCCCACCAAGAGACCCAGTACTTC. Its translation: CASSEQGTWSHQETQYF. Variable domain in full (rest from reference TRBV25-1 and TRBJ2-5): EADIYQTPRYLVIGTGKKITLECSQTMGHDKMYWYQQDPGMELHLIHYSYGVNSTEKGDLSSESTVSRIRTEHFPLTLESARPSHTSQYLCASSEQGTWSHQETQYFGPGTRLLVL.

J is TRBJ1-2 and V is TRBV6-1; unclear D gene. Trimming stripped 4 bases from V and 0 bases from J, with 12 bases between. The CDR3 contains 15 residues. Germline assignment: CDR1 MNHNS and CDR2 SASEGT. CDR3 in DNA: TGTGCCAGCAGTGTTTTAACAGTTACTAACTATGGCTACACCTTC. Translation gives CASSVLTVTNYGYTF.

The rearrangement joins TRBV5-1 to TRBJ1-2; D is possibly TRBD1 (6 bases). The germline V gene has CDR1 SGHRS and CDR2 YFSETQ. Trimming took 7 bases from V and 10 from J, leaving 17 bases between them. There are 12 residues in the CDR3. As DNA, the CDR3 is TGCGCCAGCGGCCAGGAAGGGGGTTTCTACACCTTC. Translated, it gives CASGQEGGFYTF. The full variable domain, completed using reference TRBV5-1 and TRBJ1-2, is KAGVTQTPRYLIKTRGQQVTLSCSPISGHRSVSWYQQTPGQGLQFLFEYFSETQRNKGNFPGRFSGRQFSNSRSEMNVSTLELGDSALYLCASGQEGGFYTFGSGTRLTVV.

This clone was found a few times. The gene calls are TRBV5-1 and TRBJ2-7; D might be TRBD2 (6 bases). This CDR3 comprises 14 residues. The V end was cut by 0 bases, the J end by 4 bases, with 11 bases between. Per germline, CDR1 SGHRS and CDR2 YFSETQ. The CDR3 loop is CASSLAGSIYEQYF. DNA of the CDR3: TGCGCCAGCAGCTTGGCCGGGAGTATTTACGAGCAGTACTTC. The entire variable domain, with the rest obtained from reference TRBV5-1 and TRBJ2-7, is as follows: KAGVTQTPRYLIKTRGQQVTLSCSPISGHRSVSWYQQTPGQGLQFLFEYFSETQRNKGNFPGRFSGRQFSNSRSEMNVSTLELGDSALYLCASSLAGSIYEQYFGPGTRLTVT.

This clone was recorded a few times. The J gene is TRBJ2-7, the V gene TRBV27, with 7 bases that match TRBD1. Germline V gene sequence: CDR1 MNHEY, CDR2 SMNVEV (reference sequence). The V gene end was trimmed by 6 bases and the J gene end by 3 bases; junction bases not matched to a gene: 8. The CDR3 is made up of 14 amino acids. The CDR3 sequence: CASRTGTESYEQYF. The CDR3 DNA is TGTGCCAGCAGGACCGGGACAGAAAGCTACGAGCAGTACTTC.

In this sample, this clone turned up a few times. This probably arose from a read error, given a far larger clone one base away. This sample includes further DNA sequences coding for the same CDR3. The genes are TRBV5-6 and TRBJ1-1; D is ambiguous. The CDR3 is made up of 12 amino acids. Germline-derived CDR1 and CDR2 are SGHDT and YYEEEE. The V end lost 4 bases, the J end lost 5 bases, and 9 bases lay between the germline ends. This chain's CDR3 is CASSLRGTEAFF. The CDR3 DNA follows: TGTGCCAGCAGCCTGCGGGGTACTGAAGCTTTCTTT.